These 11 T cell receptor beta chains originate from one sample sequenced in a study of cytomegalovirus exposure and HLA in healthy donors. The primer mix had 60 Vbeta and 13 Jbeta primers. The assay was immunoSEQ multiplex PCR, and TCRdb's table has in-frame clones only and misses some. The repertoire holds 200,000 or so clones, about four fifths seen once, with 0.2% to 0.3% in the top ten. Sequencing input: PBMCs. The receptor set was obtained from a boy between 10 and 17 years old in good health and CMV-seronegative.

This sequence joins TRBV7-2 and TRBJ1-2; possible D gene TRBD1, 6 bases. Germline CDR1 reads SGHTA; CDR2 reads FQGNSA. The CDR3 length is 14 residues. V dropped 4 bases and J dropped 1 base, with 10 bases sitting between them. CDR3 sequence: CASSSGQLNYGYTF. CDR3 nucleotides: TGTGCCAGCAGCTCCGGACAGCTTAACTATGGCTACACCTTC. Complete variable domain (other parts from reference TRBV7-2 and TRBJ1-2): GAGVSQSPSNKVTEKGKDVELRCDPISGHTALYWYRQSLGQGLEFLIYFQGNSAPDKSGLPSDRFSAERTGGSVSTLTIQRTQQEDSAVYLCASSSGQLNYGYTFGSGTRLTVV.

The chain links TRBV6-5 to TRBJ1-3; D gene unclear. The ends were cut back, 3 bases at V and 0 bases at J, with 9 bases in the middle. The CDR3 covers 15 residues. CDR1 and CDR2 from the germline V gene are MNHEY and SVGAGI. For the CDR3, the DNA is TGTGCCAGCAGTTATACGCGGGACTCTGGAAACACCATATATTTT. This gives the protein CASSYTRDSGNTIYF.

The CDR3 DNA follows: TGTGCCAGCACGAGTGGTCCTGAAGCTTTCTTT. This gives the protein CASTSGPEAFF. The V and J genes are TRBV6-1 and TRBJ1-1, with D hard to call. With 7 bases removed from V and 6 bases from J, the gap between germline ends came to 9 bases. CDR3 length: 11 residues. CDR1 is MNHNS, CDR2 SASEGT, per germline.

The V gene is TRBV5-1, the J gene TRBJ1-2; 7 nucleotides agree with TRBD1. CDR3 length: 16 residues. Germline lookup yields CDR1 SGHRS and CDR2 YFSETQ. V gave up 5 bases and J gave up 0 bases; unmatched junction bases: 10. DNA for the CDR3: TGCGCCAGCAGTACAATCACAGGGGCCCCTAACTATGGCTACACCTTC. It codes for CASSTITGAPNYGYTF.

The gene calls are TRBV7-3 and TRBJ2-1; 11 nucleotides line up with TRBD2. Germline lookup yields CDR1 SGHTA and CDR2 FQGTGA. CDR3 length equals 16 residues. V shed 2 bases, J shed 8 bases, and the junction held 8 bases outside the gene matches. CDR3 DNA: TGTGCCAGCAGCTTAGTCGGGACTAGCGGTGTTCATGAGCAGTTCTTC. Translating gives CASSLVGTSGVHEQFF.

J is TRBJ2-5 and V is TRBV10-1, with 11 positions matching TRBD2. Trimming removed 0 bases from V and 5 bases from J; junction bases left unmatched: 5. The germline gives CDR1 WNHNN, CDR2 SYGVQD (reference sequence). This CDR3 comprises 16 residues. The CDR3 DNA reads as TGCGCCAGCAGTGAGTCGACTAGCGGGGCCCTTGAGACCCAGTACTTC. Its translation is CASSESTSGALETQYF.

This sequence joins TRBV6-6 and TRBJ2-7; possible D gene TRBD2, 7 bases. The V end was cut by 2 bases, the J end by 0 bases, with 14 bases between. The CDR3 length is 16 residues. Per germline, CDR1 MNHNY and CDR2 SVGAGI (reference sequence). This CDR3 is CASSYRVGGASYEQYF. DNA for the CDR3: TGTGCCAGCAGTTACCGGGTTGGGGGGGCCTCCTACGAGCAGTACTTC.

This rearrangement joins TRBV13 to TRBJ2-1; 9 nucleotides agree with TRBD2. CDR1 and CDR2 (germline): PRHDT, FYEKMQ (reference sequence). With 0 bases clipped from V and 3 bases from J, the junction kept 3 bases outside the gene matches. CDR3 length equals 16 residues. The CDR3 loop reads CASSLGPSGDYNEQFF. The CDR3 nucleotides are TGTGCCAGCAGCTTAGGACCTAGCGGGGACTACAATGAGCAGTTCTTC.

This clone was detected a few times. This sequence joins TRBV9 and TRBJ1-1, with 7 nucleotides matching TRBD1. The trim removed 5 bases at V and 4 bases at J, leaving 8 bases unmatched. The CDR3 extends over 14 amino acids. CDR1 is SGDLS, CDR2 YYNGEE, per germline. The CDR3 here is CASSESGGGTEAFF. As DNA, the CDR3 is TGTGCCAGCAGTGAGTCAGGGGGTGGCACTGAAGCTTTCTTT.

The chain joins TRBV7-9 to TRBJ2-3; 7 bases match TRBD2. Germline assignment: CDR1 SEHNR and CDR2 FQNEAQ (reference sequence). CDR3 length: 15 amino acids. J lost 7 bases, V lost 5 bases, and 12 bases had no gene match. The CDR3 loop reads CASSPGTVGGYTQYF. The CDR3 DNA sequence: TGTGCCAGCAGCCCAGGAACAGTGGGGGGGTATACGCAGTATTTT.

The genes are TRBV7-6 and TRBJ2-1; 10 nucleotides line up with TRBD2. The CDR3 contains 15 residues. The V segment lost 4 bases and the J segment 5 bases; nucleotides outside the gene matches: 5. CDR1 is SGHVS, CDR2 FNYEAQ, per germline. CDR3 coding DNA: TGTGCCAGCAGCTCAGGACTAGCGGAGAACAATGAGCAGTTCTTC. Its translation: CASSSGLAENNEQFF.